This TCR beta chain was captured by sequencing in a study of blood T cell repertoires in COVID-19. About the research overall: Nucleic acid was either cDNA or gDNA, and it came from T cells, B-cell-depleted T cells, or PBMCs.

V dropped 1 base and J dropped 1 base, with 10 bases sitting between them. The germline V gene has CDR1 SEHNR and CDR2 FQNEAQ (reference sequence). The CDR3 sequence is 15 residues long. Original methodology: By means of reference gene primer amplification, nucleated cell counts were estimated. Some clones are missing from TCRdb's copy, which holds only in-frame ones; the method was immunoSEQ multiplex PCR. D and trimming come from the DNA, and the V and J calls and clone size come from that table. Among under 250,000 clones listed, 82% were seen once. Sequencing was carried out using peripheral blood. The genes are TRBV7-9 and TRBJ1-2; D not resolved. This TCR came from a woman aged 70-85 years with acute or convalescent COVID-19. Written as DNA, the CDR3 is TGTGCCAGCAGCTTAGGGCAGGTTCTTAACTATGGCTACACCTTC. This encodes CASSLGQVLNYGYTF.